The 17 T cell receptor beta chains below were found in one sample sequenced in a study of graft-versus-host responses after intestinal transplantation. The method was immunoSEQ multiplex PCR; TCRdb's version includes in-frame clones alone and lacks a portion of them. Of 3,500 to 5,000 clones listed, roughly 29% were seen once; the top ten hold under 10%. Specimen: alloreactive CD4+ T cells from a mixed lymphocyte reaction culture, collected before transplantation. Subset indicated: CFSE-low proliferating T cells sorted from roughly six-day pre-transplant mixed lymphocyte reaction (GvH or HvG direction). These receptors were obtained from a human patient who was an organ donor for intestinal transplantation.

This clone was picked up a small number of times. This sequence joins TRBV5-1 and TRBJ2-3; 7 nucleotides match TRBD2. Germline trimming cut 1 base from V and 0 bases from J; bases unmatched to any gene: 5. The germline V gene encodes CDR1 SGHRS and CDR2 YFSETQ. CDR3 size: 16 residues. CDR3 nucleotides: TGCGCCAGCAGCTTGCCTAGCGGACCTAGCACAGATACGCAGTATTTT. It yields the protein CASSLPSGPSTDTQYF.

This clone has just a few counts. This chain joins TRBV7-8 and TRBJ2-7; D is tentatively TRBD1 or TRBD2 (5 bases each). This CDR3 is built from 13 residues. V was pared by 2 bases and J by 7 bases, with 12 bases between. CDR1 SGHVS and CDR2 FQNEAQ come from the germline V gene. The CDR3 nucleotides read TGTGCCAGCAGCTTAACCCGGGACCGTGAGCAGTACTTC. Translated: CASSLTRDREQYF. Variable domain in full (rest from reference TRBV7-8 and TRBJ2-7): GAGVSQSPRYKVAKRGQDVALRCDPISGHVSLFWYQQALGQGPEFLTYFQNEAQLDKSGLPSDRFFAERPEGSVSTLKIQRTQQEDSAVYLCASSLTRDREQYFGPGTRLTVT.

The chain combines TRBV19 with TRBJ1-1; 9 bases map to TRBD1. CDR1 is LNHDA, CDR2 SQIVND, per germline (reference sequence). The trim removed 4 bases at V and 1 base at J, leaving 4 bases unmatched. The CDR3 totals 15 residues. In DNA, the CDR3 is TGTGCCAGTAGTACCTCGGACAGGGGGAACACTGAAGCTTTCTTT. This translates into CASSTSDRGNTEAFF.

This clone has more than one count but fewer than ten. The chain recombines TRBV2 with TRBJ1-2; D is uncertain. Germline V gives CDR1 SNHLY, CDR2 FYNNEI. This CDR3 is 14 amino acids long. The V gene lost 8 bases and the J gene lost 2 bases, with 15 bases spanning the gap. CDR3 in DNA: TGTGCCAGCGGAGGTCCATTACACAACTATGGCTACACCTTC. As protein: CASGGPLHNYGYTF.

In this sample, this clone is large. The chain links TRBV14 to TRBJ2-2, with TRBD2 matching 14 bases. The CDR3 covers 14 residues. Germline lookup yields CDR1 SGHDN and CDR2 FVKESK. Trimming took 8 bases from V and 5 from J; bases not matched to a gene: 1. The DNA for the CDR3 is TGTGCCAGCGGACTAGCGGGGGGAACCGGGGAGCTGTTTTTT. Translating it yields CASGLAGGTGELFF.

The chain employs TRBV2 and TRBJ2-5; no clear D. Trimming took 3 bases from V and 4 from J, leaving 12 bases between them. Per the germline V gene, CDR1 is SNHLY and CDR2 is FYNNEI. This CDR3 contains 14 residues. The CDR3 DNA is TGTGCCAGCAGTGAGGTGAGATCAGGAGAGACCCAGTACTTC. This sequence encodes CASSEVRSGETQYF.

This clone is medium-sized in the sample. V is TRBV28 and J is TRBJ1-2; D is undetermined. The CDR3 totals 12 residues. Trimming pared 11 bases from V and 4 bases from J, leaving 14 bases between. In germline, CDR1 is MDHEN, CDR2 SYDVKM. The CDR3 DNA reads as TGTGCCGTCGGGTCTCCCTTCTATGGCTACACCTTC. As protein: CAVGSPFYGYTF.

This chain uses TRBV10-2 with TRBJ2-3, with D maybe TRBD2 (6 bases). This CDR3 contains 15 residues. Germline V gene sequence: CDR1 WSHSY, CDR2 SAAADI. The V end was cut by 0 bases, the J end by 3 bases, with 10 bases between. The CDR3 spells CASSESGLATDTQYF. The CDR3 DNA reads TGCGCCAGCAGTGAGTCGGGGCTAGCGACAGATACGCAGTATTTT.

This clone was detected only a few times. The rearrangement uses TRBV7-2 and TRBJ2-3, with D perhaps TRBD1 or TRBD2 (5 bases each). V was shortened by 4 bases and J by 1 base, with 9 bases between the two germline ends. The germline V gene has CDR1 SGHTA and CDR2 FQGNSA. The CDR3 spans 14 residues. The CDR3 DNA reads TGTGCCAGCAGCTCGAGGGACCGCACAGATACGCAGTATTTT. Translation gives CASSSRDRTDTQYF.

A word on this clone: A read error may explain this, as a much larger clone is one base away. The gene calls are TRBV28 and TRBJ1-5; the match to TRBD1 covers 9 bases. This CDR3 has 14 amino acids. Per germline, CDR1 MDHEN and CDR2 SYDVKM. V trimming: 4 bases; J trimming: 2 bases; junction bases outside the gene matches: 0. The CDR3 protein is CASSWTGGNQPQHF. The CDR3 DNA is TGTGCCAGCAGTTGGACAGGGGGCAATCAGCCCCAGCATTTT.

Points on this clone: The same CDR3 is also encoded by other DNA sequences in this sample. The J gene is TRBJ1-2, the V gene TRBV29-1; 7 bases match TRBD1. The germline gives CDR1 SQVTM, CDR2 ANQGSEA. With V trimmed by 2 bases and J by 4 bases, 7 bases remained unmatched. The CDR3 runs 14 residues. CDR3 sequence: CSVEIGRGVYGYTF. The DNA of the CDR3 is TGCAGCGTTGAAATCGGCAGGGGGGTCTATGGCTACACCTTC.

The rearrangement uses TRBV5-7 and TRBJ2-7; TRBD2 matches 9 bases. TRBV5-7 is assigned to the ORF class and has an uncertain function. After removal of 1 base from V and 2 bases from J, the junction contained 4 bases not matched to a gene. This CDR3 is 15 amino acids long. The CDR3, as DNA: TGTGCCAGCAGCTTGTTGGCGGGGGGGCCCTACGAGCAGTACTTC. Its protein product is CASSLLAGGPYEQYF.

This clone turned up a few times. The genes are TRBV5-6 and TRBJ2-1; no firm D call. V lost 1 base and J lost 1, with 6 bases in between. Germline loops: CDR1 SGHDT, CDR2 YYEEEE. The CDR3 spans 14 residues. In nucleotides, the CDR3 is TGTGCCAGCAGCTTGAGGGTTTCCTACAATGAGCAGTTCTTC. Its protein product is CASSLRVSYNEQFF.

The chain carries TRBV30 and TRBJ1-5, with D unclear. The germline V and J ends were trimmed by 0 bases and 11 bases, with 23 bases remaining between them. From germline, CDR1 is GTSNPN and CDR2 SVGIG (reference sequence). The CDR3 has 16 amino acids. In DNA, the CDR3 is TGTGCCTGGAGTGTATTTATGAGTTTGAGGCAATCAGCCCAGCATTTT. Protein sequence: CAWSVFMSLRQSAQHF.

V gene TRBV6-5 combines with J gene TRBJ2-7; D is possibly TRBD2 (7 bases). Germline CDR1 reads MNHEY; CDR2 reads SVGAGI. The CDR3 runs 15 residues. V was shortened by 5 bases and J by 4 bases, with 18 bases between the two germline ends. The CDR3 spells CASSGLGGGPYEQYF. As DNA, the CDR3 is TGTGCCAGCAGTGGGCTTGGGGGGGGGCCTTACGAGCAGTACTTC.

This rearrangement joins TRBV4-3 to TRBJ2-7; TRBD2 is a possible D gene (5 bases). The length of the CDR3 is 13 residues. Germline V lookup: CDR1 LGHNA, CDR2 YSLEER. Trimming left V 1 base short and J 8 bases short, with 12 bases between. This CDR3 reads CASSQARDWKQYF. DNA for the CDR3: TGCGCCAGCAGCCAAGCACGGGATTGGAAGCAGTACTTC.

This chain connects TRBV7-2 to TRBJ2-5; 9 bases fit TRBD2. After removal of 2 bases from V and 4 bases from J, the junction contained 8 bases not matched to a gene. This CDR3 is built from 16 residues. Germline-derived CDR1 and CDR2 are SGHTA and FQGNSA. The CDR3 loop reads CASSLIQRGVGETQYF. The CDR3 DNA sequence: TGTGCCAGCAGCTTAATCCAGCGGGGGGTGGGAGAGACCCAGTACTTC.